Listed here are 21 T cell receptor beta chains from one sample, sequenced in a study of cytomegalovirus exposure and HLA in healthy donors. Vbeta (60) and Jbeta (13) primers were used in the PCR. Method: immunoSEQ multiplex PCR; TCRdb's copy keeps in-frame clones and lacks some. The top ten clones hold 0.55% to 0.65% of a sample with tens of thousands of clones, around 78% of them seen once. Sequenced: PBMCs. All receptors come from a man younger than 45 in good health and CMV-seronegative.

This rearrangement joins TRBV29-1 to TRBJ2-5; TRBD2 aligns across 8 bases. The V segment lost 7 bases and the J segment 4 bases; nucleotides outside the gene matches: 8. This CDR3 contains 13 residues. Germline V gene lookup returns CDR1 SQVTM and CDR2 ANQGSEA. In DNA, the CDR3 is TGCAGCGCCGACGGCGGGGGGCGAGAGACCCAGTACTTC. This translates into CSADGGGRETQYF.

The chain carries TRBV29-1 and TRBJ1-1; the D is unclear. V lost 2 bases to trimming and J lost 0 bases, with 7 bases between them. CDR1 and CDR2 from the germline V gene are SQVTM and ANQGSEA. The CDR3 length is 13 residues. In DNA, the CDR3 is TGCAGCGTTGAACGGAGGATGAACACTGAAGCTTTCTTT. It is translated as CSVERRMNTEAFF.

V and J are TRBV5-1 and TRBJ2-7, with 7 nucleotides matching TRBD1. The V segment lost 4 bases and the J segment 0 bases; nucleotides outside the gene matches: 7. Germline values: CDR1 SGHRS, CDR2 YFSETQ. This CDR3 has 15 residues. Here the CDR3 DNA reads TGCGCCAGCAGCGAGACAGGGATGAGCTCCTACGAGCAGTACTTC. It is translated as CASSETGMSSYEQYF. The full variable domain, rest sourced from reference TRBV5-1 and TRBJ2-7, is KAGVTQTPRYLIKTRGQQVTLSCSPISGHRSVSWYQQTPGQGLQFLFEYFSETQRNKGNFPGRFSGRQFSNSRSEMNVSTLELGDSALYLCASSETGMSSYEQYFGPGTRLTVT.

This sequence joins TRBV5-4 and TRBJ1-1; 10 bases line up with TRBD1. The germline CDR1 and CDR2 sequences are SGHNT and YYREEE (reference sequence). V lost 4 bases and J lost 6; bases outside the gene matches: 12. The CDR3 spans 16 residues. CDR3 amino acids: CASSTGQGVVSPEAFF. The DNA of the CDR3 is TGTGCCAGCAGCACAGGACAGGGGGTTGTGAGTCCTGAAGCTTTCTTT. Full variable domain (missing parts from reference TRBV5-4 and TRBJ1-1): ETGVTQSPTHLIKTRGQQVTLRCSSQSGHNTVSWYQQALGQGPQFIFQYYREEENGRGNFPPRFSGLQFPNYSSELNVNALELDDSALYLCASSTGQGVVSPEAFFGQGTRLTVV.

This clone was recorded once. The V call is TRBV5-1, the J call TRBJ2-7; maybe TRBD2 (5 bases). Deletions cut 6 bases from V and 6 bases from J, with 16 bases between. CDR3 length: 13 residues. Germline CDR1 and CDR2: SGHRS and YFSETQ. For the CDR3, the DNA is TGCGCCAGCACCCCCGGGTCCGGGGTCGAGCAGTACTTC. Protein sequence: CASTPGSGVEQYF.

The chain couples TRBV12-2 to TRBJ1-2. TRBV12-2 is noted as a pseudogene. The CDR3 runs to 17 residues. The CDR3 spells CASRRYGGALFRYGYTF. CDR3 sequence (DNA): TGTGCAAGTCGCCGCTACGGGGGGGCGCTGTTTCGGTATGGCTACACCTTC.

This clone came up once. CDR3 protein: CASSQEGPSENNEQFF. CDR3 in DNA: TGCGCCAGCAGCCAAGAAGGGCCTAGCGAGAACAATGAGCAGTTCTTC. The chain has TRBV4-3 and TRBJ2-1; D is perhaps TRBD2 (6 bases). The CDR3 runs to 16 residues. The germline V gene encodes CDR1 LGHNA and CDR2 YSLEER. V was cut by 0 bases and J by 5 bases, with 14 bases left in between.

Points on this clone: The CDR3 does not end in the conserved phenylalanine or tryptophan, so this is likely a read error. Because the CDR3's place on the DNA is in doubt, the DNA is left out and the CDR3 is given as listed by TCRdb. V and J are TRBV19 and TRBJ1-1; the table's D call, TRBD1, was not checked against the DNA. 12 amino acids form the CDR3, both terminal residues included. Germline V gene sequence: CDR1 LNHDA, CDR2 SQIVND (reference sequence). The CDR3 region is CASSTRQGDGAL.

The rearrangement links TRBV2 to TRBJ1-4; 8 bases match TRBD1. Per germline, CDR1 SNHLY and CDR2 FYNNEI. This CDR3 is built from 15 residues. The trim removed 6 bases at V and 4 bases at J, leaving 7 bases unmatched. Here the CDR3 reads CASRQQGVVNEKLFF. The CDR3 DNA is TGTGCCAGCAGACAACAGGGGGTGGTTAATGAAAAACTGTTTTTT.

The J gene is TRBJ2-3, the V gene TRBV25-1, with 10 nucleotides matching TRBD2. The germline CDR1 and CDR2 sequences are MGHDK and SYGVNS. The trim removed 9 bases at V and 5 bases at J, leaving 11 bases unmatched. The CDR3 totals 15 residues. The DNA for the CDR3 is TGTGCCAGTTCCGACACTAGCGGGGCGGGAGATACGCAGTATTTT. Encoded protein: CASSDTSGAGDTQYF.

The genes are TRBV7-3 and TRBJ2-3, with D possibly being TRBD2 (6 bases). V was pared by 5 bases and J by 2 bases, with 11 bases between. The germline V gene encodes CDR1 SGHTA and CDR2 FQGTGA. This CDR3 is built from 14 residues. CDR3 sequence reads: CASSAGLYTDTQYF. The CDR3 coding sequence is TGTGCCAGCAGCGCGGGACTTTACACAGATACGCAGTATTTT. The variable domain in full, with the rest retrieved from reference TRBV7-3 and TRBJ2-3, is GAGVSQTPSNKVTEKGKYVELRCDPISGHTALYWYRQSLGQGPEFLIYFQGTGAADDSGLPNDRFFAVRPEGSVSTLKIQRTERGDSAVYLCASSAGLYTDTQYFGPGTRLTVL.

The V call is TRBV14, the J call TRBJ1-2; no clear D gene. The CDR3 is 17 residues long. Germline V gene sequence: CDR1 SGHDN, CDR2 FVKESK. Trimming cost V 4 bases and J 6 bases, with 24 bases left between them. CDR3 nucleotide sequence: TGTGCCAGCAGCCCCCGACGTATTAAGGGCGAACTAGATGGCTACACCTTC. This gives the protein CASSPRRIKGELDGYTF.

This chain joins TRBV9 and TRBJ1-5, with 9 bases that match TRBD1. Germline V gene sequence: CDR1 SGDLS, CDR2 YYNGEE. The ends lost 3 bases at V and 7 bases at J; junction bases unmatched: 5. This CDR3 is 14 amino acids long. CDR3 loop: CASSAGTGSQPQHF. For the CDR3, the DNA is TGTGCCAGCAGCGCCGGGACAGGGAGCCAGCCCCAGCATTTT.

The chain is built from TRBV6-6 and TRBJ1-3, with TRBD1 matching 7 bases. Losses at the gene ends were 8 bases for V and 3 bases for J; bases not matched to a gene: 10. This CDR3 contains 15 residues. Germline V gives CDR1 MNHNY, CDR2 SVGAGI (reference sequence). The CDR3 sequence is CASRMRQGSGNTIYF. DNA of the CDR3: TGTGCCAGCCGCATGCGACAGGGCAGTGGAAACACCATATATTTT.

This clone was seen a few times. The chain links TRBV5-4 to TRBJ1-1; perhaps TRBD1 as D (6 bases). Trimming removed 4 bases at V and 5 bases at J, with 18 bases between. The CDR3 is made up of 15 amino acids. The germline V gene has CDR1 SGHNT and CDR2 YYREEE (reference sequence). CDR3: CASSPGGGGWTEAFF. The DNA of the CDR3 is TGTGCCAGCAGCCCTGGGGGGGGCGGGTGGACTGAAGCTTTCTTT.

The chain links TRBV2 to TRBJ1-2, with TRBD1 as a possible D gene (6 bases). Looked up from germline, CDR1 is SNHLY and CDR2 is FYNNEI. Trimming took 8 bases from V and 3 from J, leaving 13 bases between them. The CDR3 totals 13 residues. The CDR3 DNA reads as TGTGCCAGCCGGGCAGGGGATGACTATGGCTACACCTTC. Translating gives CASRAGDDYGYTF.

The genes are TRBV29-1 and TRBJ1-4, with 8 positions matching TRBD1. This CDR3 is 14 amino acids long. The germline CDR1 and CDR2 sequences are SQVTM and ANQGSEA. The V gene end was trimmed by 3 bases and the J gene end by 7 bases; junction bases not matched to a gene: 7. As DNA, the CDR3 is TGCAGCGTTGAGAAGGGGACAGGAGGTGAAAAACTGTTTTTT. It encodes CSVEKGTGGEKLFF.

The genes are TRBV7-6 and TRBJ2-3; TRBD2 matches at 8 bases. Losses at the gene ends were 10 bases for V and 6 bases for J; bases not matched to a gene: 3. Germline-derived CDR1 and CDR2 are SGHVS and FNYEAQ. The CDR3 contains 11 residues. CDR3 bases: TGTGCCACCCGGGAGGGGGATACGCAGTATTTT. Translation: CATREGDTQYF.

V and J are TRBV11-3 and TRBJ1-1; D ambiguous. Germline-derived CDR1 and CDR2 are SGHNT and YENEEA. Trimming pared 5 bases from V and 1 base from J, leaving 5 bases between. The CDR3 runs 12 residues. The CDR3 DNA reads as TGTGCCAGCAGCCTAACGAACACTGAAGCTTTCTTT. Encoded protein: CASSLTNTEAFF.

The chain combines TRBV15 with TRBJ2-3; TRBD2 matches at 8 bases. This CDR3 is built from 17 residues. Germline CDR1 and CDR2: LNHNV and YYDKDF (reference sequence). V lost 0 bases to trimming and J lost 1 base; unmatched junction nucleotides: 6. The CDR3 here is CATSRDNRGGRTDTQYF. The CDR3 DNA reads TGTGCCACCAGCAGAGATAACCGGGGGGGTCGCACAGATACGCAGTATTTT.

This clone was detected only once. The chain combines TRBV28 with TRBJ2-2; TRBD2 agrees at 7 bases. From germline, CDR1 is MDHEN and CDR2 SYDVKM. CDR3 length equals 18 residues. V was clipped by 2 bases and J by 0 bases; unmatched bases: 9. This CDR3 is CASSLSGLGDSNTGELFF. The CDR3 DNA reads as TGTGCCAGCAGTTTAAGTGGACTAGGAGATTCGAACACCGGGGAGCTGTTTTTT.